A selection of T cell receptor beta chains follows, all from one sample in a study of blood T cell repertoires in COVID-19. Using immunoSEQ multiplex PCR, the repertoire was profiled, and TCRdb retains in-frame clones only, with some absent. The data contain 250,000 to 300,000 clones, approximately 83% of them singletons. Input material: PBMCs or T cells enriched from blood (not recorded which). These TCRs come from a middle-aged man who had recovered from COVID-19. CDR3s include the opening cysteine and the closing phenylalanine or tryptophan. D genes are given only for firm matches. The listing skips clone size in some rows; elsewhere it reads once, few, many or a size class.

TRBV6-1	-	-	TRBJ1-6	TGTGCCAGCAGTGAATCACAGAGCTCCTATAATTCACCCCTCCACTTT	CASSESQSSYNSPLHF
TRBV29-1	once	TRBD1	TRBJ1-3	TGCAGCGTTGGGGACAGGGGAAACACCATATATTTT	CSVGDRGNTIYF
TRBV27	-	TRBD2	TRBJ2-5	TGTGCCAGCAGTTTATCAGGGCGGACTAGCGGGACCCAGTACTTC	CASSLSGRTSGTQYF
TRBV19	-	TRBD1	TRBJ2-7	TGTGCCAGTAGTGCCCGGGGACAGGGTTACGAGCAGTACTTC	CASSARGQGYEQYF
TRBV2	-	-	TRBJ1-5	TGTGCCAGCAGTGAAGCGAGGGTCCAACTGTCGCAGCATTTT	CASSEARVQLSQHF
TRBV24-1	-	-	TRBJ1-2	TGTGCCACCAGTGACCCTTGGGAGAGTGGGGGCTACACCTTC	CATSDPWESGGYTF
TRBV23-1	once	-	TRBJ1-2	TGCGCCAGCAGTCTAGTGAGTAAGTCCTCCTATGGCTACACCTTC	CASSLVSKSSYGYTF
TRBV4-3	-	TRBD1	TRBJ2-1	TGCGCCAGCAGCCAAGATTCCGGGACAGGGCGTTCTTACAATGAGCAGTTCTTC	CASSQDSGTGRSYNEQFF
TRBV5-1	-	-	TRBJ2-3	TGCGCCAGCGAAGGGGGAACAGATACGCAGTATTTT	CASEGGTDTQYF
TRBV6-1	-	TRBD2	TRBJ2-1	TGTGCCAGCAGTGCCCGTTCTAGCGGGTACTACAATGAGCAGTTCTTC	CASSARSSGYYNEQFF
TRBV5-8	-	TRBD2	TRBJ2-1	TGTGCCAGCAGCTTGGGGCGGGGGGAAAATTACAATGAGCAGTTCTTC	CASSLGRGENYNEQFF
TRBV5-4	-	TRBD1	TRBJ2-7	TGTGCCAGCAGCAGGACAGGGGGAATCGACGAGCAGTACTTC	CASSRTGGIDEQYF
TRBV13	-	-	TRBJ2-2	TGTGCCAGCAGCTTGCCCCTAGCAGGCGGCACCGGGGAGCTGTTTTTT	CASSLPLAGGTGELFF
TRBV19	-	-	TRBJ1-2	TGTGCCAGTAGTCTCGATGACATACCCGGAGGCTACACCTTC	CASSLDDIPGGYTF
TRBV18	-	TRBD1	TRBJ1-2	TGTGCCAGCTCACAACAGGGGGCGCAAGGCTACACCTTC	CASSQQGAQGYTF
TRBV9	-	TRBD2	TRBJ2-1	TGTGCCAGCAGCGCCCACAAGGGACAGGCTTTAGCGGGAGGTCCCCAACATGAGCAGTTCTTC	CASSAHKGQALAGGPQHEQFF
TRBV9	-	-	TRBJ1-3	TGTGCCAGCAGCGCACAGGGATCTGGAAACACCATATATTTT	CASSAQGSGNTIYF
TRBV5-1	-	-	TRBJ1-1	TGCGCCAGCAGCTTGGCCAGAGGAGACGGGAACACTGAAGCTTTCTTT	CASSLARGDGNTEAFF
TRBV5-1	-	TRBD1	TRBJ1-4	TGCGCCAGCAGCCCGGGACAGGGGGAAAAACTGTTTTTT	CASSPGQGEKLFF
TRBV5-6	few	TRBD1	TRBJ2-5	TGTGCCAGCAGCCGTGACAGGGTCCCTACCCAGTACTTC	CASSRDRVPTQYF
TRBV19	once	-	TRBJ1-4	TGTGCCAGTAGTATGTCGGTTTTAGAAAAACTGTTTTTT	CASSMSVLEKLFF
TRBV11-2	few	-	TRBJ2-1	TGTGCCAGCAGTACTGAATTATACAATGAGCAGTTCTTC	CASSTELYNEQFF
TRBV6-2/TRBV6-3	-	-	TRBJ1-5	TGTGCCAGCAGTTCCCCGGGTCCCTCTTCCGTACAGCCCCAGCATTTT	CASSSPGPSSVQPQHF
TRBV19	-	TRBD2	TRBJ2-3	TGTGCCAGTAGTCGACTAGCGGGGGGGCCAGATACGCAGTATTTT	CASSRLAGGPDTQYF
TRBV7-2	-	TRBD1	TRBJ2-2	TGTGCCAGCAGCTTCGTCGGGACAGCTAACACCGGGGAGCTGTTTTTT	CASSFVGTANTGELFF
TRBV3-1/TRBV3-2	-	-	TRBJ1-2	TGTGCCAGCACGGCCCGCGGTGGTAGTGGCTACACCTTC	CASTARGGSGYTF
TRBV7-2	-	-	TRBJ2-5	TGTGCCAGCAGCTTAGGTCCAGGGCCGGAGACCCAGTACTTC	CASSLGPGPETQYF
TRBV7-6	-	TRBD2	TRBJ2-7	TGTGCCAGCAGCTTAGTAGGGAGCGGGGGGTCGGCGACTTCCTACGAGCAGTACTTC	CASSLVGSGGSATSYEQYF
TRBV3-1/TRBV3-2	-	-	TRBJ1-1	TGTGCCAGCAGCCAACAAACTGAAGCTTTCTTT	CASSQQTEAFF
TRBV18	-	-	TRBJ2-7	TGTGCCAGCTCACGCCCGACAGGCGGGCCCTACGAGCAGTACTTC	CASSRPTGGPYEQYF
TRBV6-5	-	-	TRBJ2-3	TGTGCCAGCAGTTACCCTCCGGTTGCTACGCAGTATTTT	CASSYPPVATQYF
TRBV19	-	-	TRBJ1-1	TGTGCCACTTCCCCCGGGAGGAACACTGAAGCTTTCTTT	CATSPGRNTEAFF
TRBV5-1	-	TRBD2	TRBJ2-3	TGCGCCAGCAGCTTTGTAGTAGCGGGGAGCACAGATACGCAGTATTTT	CASSFVVAGSTDTQYF
TRBV6-1	-	-	TRBJ2-2	TGTGCCAGCAGTGAGGCTCGGGGTACCGGGGAGCTGTTTTTT	CASSEARGTGELFF
TRBV19	-	TRBD1	TRBJ1-1	TGTGCCAGTAAGGGACAGGGTTGGGAGGCTTTCTTT	CASKGQGWEAFF
TRBV9	-	-	TRBJ2-5	TGTGCCAGCAGCCCCGAAGGGGCGGCAGAGACCCAGTACTTC	CASSPEGAAETQYF
TRBV12-5	-	TRBD2	TRBJ2-5	TGTGCTAGTGGTGGGGACTACACAGAGACCCAGTACTTC	CASGGDYTETQYF
TRBV5-4	-	-	TRBJ1-1	TGTGCCAGCAGCCGACAGAGCCAGAACACTGAAGCTTTCTTT	CASSRQSQNTEAFF
TRBV18	-	-	TRBJ2-3	TGTGCCAGCTCACCACCGGGGAGAGATACGCAGTATTTT	CASSPPGRDTQYF
TRBV5-5	-	TRBD1	TRBJ2-2	TGTGCCACCCGGACAGGAAACACCGGGGAGCTGTTTTTT	CATRTGNTGELFF
TRBV19	-	-	TRBJ1-5	TGTGCCAGTAGTTCGCATACAGAGTATAGCAATCAGCCCCAGCATTTT	CASSSHTEYSNQPQHF
TRBV7-3	-	-	TRBJ2-5	TGTGCCAGCAGCTTAAATCGGGGGCCCGGCGGGGGAGCCCAAGAGACCCAGTACTTC	CASSLNRGPGGGAQETQYF
TRBV2	-	TRBD1	TRBJ2-2	TGTGCCAGCAGCCCACGGACAGGGGGGGGCGGGGAGCTGTTTTTT	CASSPRTGGGGELFF
TRBV5-1	-	TRBD2	TRBJ2-2	TGCGCCAGCAGCTTCGGTCCTGGCGGGAGAAAAATCGGGGAGCTGTTTTTT	CASSFGPGGRKIGELFF
TRBV12-3/TRBV12-4	few	-	TRBJ1-1	TGTGCCAGCAGCCGGGTCCTTGAAGCTTTCTTT	CASSRVLEAFF
TRBV5-4	-	-	TRBJ1-2	TGTGCCAGCAGCTTCTCCGGGTCCCCCTACACCTTC	CASSFSGSPYTF
TRBV5-4	-	-	TRBJ1-3	TGTGCCAGCAGCCAAACAGGGCAAGGAAACACCATATATTTT	CASSQTGQGNTIYF
TRBV9	-	-	TRBJ2-7	TGTGCCAGCAGCCCCCGGGATTTACCCTACGAGCAGTACTTC	CASSPRDLPYEQYF
TRBV28	once	TRBD2	TRBJ2-7	TGTGCCATCCCACTAGCGAGGGCACACGAGCAGTACTTC	CAIPLARAHEQYF